This passage covers 10 T cell receptor beta chains from one sample sequenced in a study of T cell responses to AZD1222 COVID-19 vaccine. TCRdb keeps only in-frame clones here, not all; method: immunoSEQ multiplex PCR. The data contain 140,000 to 150,000 clones, about nine tenths of them singletons. The sample was peripheral blood, taken on day 0 of AZD1222 vaccination. These receptors were taken from an adult in good health.

The J gene is TRBJ1-2, the V gene TRBV4-1; possible D gene TRBD1, 6 bases. Trimming removed 3 bases from V and 4 bases from J, with 15 bases in between. CDR1 and CDR2 (germline): MGHRA, YSYEKL. The CDR3 is made up of 15 amino acids. In nucleotides, the CDR3 is TGCGCCAGCAGCCAGCCCGGGACACCAGTCTATGGCTACACCTTC. Amino acid sequence: CASSQPGTPVYGYTF.

The sample holds one count of this clone. The chain employs TRBV7-3 and TRBJ2-3; D is undetermined. Germline V gene lookup returns CDR1 SGHTA and CDR2 FQGTGA. Trimming removed 5 bases from V and 1 base from J, with 10 bases in between. CDR3 size: 14 residues. CDR3 coding DNA: TGTGCCAGCAGCCAGACCGGCGGCACAGATACGCAGTATTTT. Encoded protein: CASSQTGGTDTQYF.

This clone was detected only once. V gene TRBV5-1 combines with J gene TRBJ2-7, with D possibly TRBD2 on 5 matching bases. In germline, CDR1 is SGHRS, CDR2 YFSETQ. The CDR3 is made up of 12 amino acids. V gave up 5 bases and J gave up 6 bases, with 12 bases separating them. DNA of the CDR3: TGCGCCAGCAGGGAGGAAAGTCGCGAGCAGTACTTC. It translates to CASREESREQYF.

The chain employs TRBV28 and TRBJ1-1, with a possible D match to TRBD1 (6 bases). The CDR3 is 14 amino acids. Trimming took 2 bases from V and 6 from J, leaving 13 bases between them. Germline loops: CDR1 MDHEN, CDR2 SYDVKM. The chain's CDR3 is CASSLRMGGSEAFF. For the CDR3, the DNA is TGTGCCAGCAGTTTAAGAATGGGGGGCTCTGAAGCTTTCTTT.

On this clone: Other DNA sequences from this sample encode an identical CDR3 as well. The gene calls are TRBV6-5 and TRBJ1-2; 10 positions agree with TRBD1. Germline V gene sequence: CDR1 MNHEY, CDR2 SVGAGI. CDR3 size: 15 residues. After removal of 0 bases from V and 7 bases from J, the junction contained 5 bases not matched to a gene. In DNA, the CDR3 is TGTGCCAGCAGTTACTCAGGACAGGGGGGCCGTGGCTACACCTTC. As protein: CASSYSGQGGRGYTF.

The genes are TRBV19 and TRBJ1-1; D unclear. V lost 7 bases and J lost 1, with 13 bases in between. CDR1 and CDR2 from the germline V gene are LNHDA and SQIVND (reference sequence). This CDR3 is built from 14 residues. The CDR3 region has the DNA TGTGCCAGTACCAGCAGTTTCGCGAACACTGAAGCTTTCTTT. Translating it yields CASTSSFANTEAFF.

This clone appeared a few times. The V and J genes are TRBV3-1 (or the pseudogene TRBV3-2) and TRBJ1-4, with a tentative D call TRBD1 (6 bases). With 4 bases removed from V and 4 bases from J, the gap between germline ends came to 13 bases. Germline CDR1 and CDR2: LGHDT and YNNKEL (reference sequence). The CDR3 length is 15 residues. The CDR3 nucleotides read TGTGCCAGCAGCCGCCAAGGGACAATTAATGAAAAACTGTTTTTT. Protein product: CASSRQGTINEKLFF.

The chain joins TRBV2 to TRBJ2-7; perhaps D is TRBD1 or TRBD2 (5 bases each). V was cut by 8 bases and J by 5 bases, with 13 bases left in between. The germline V gene has CDR1 SNHLY and CDR2 FYNNEI. This CDR3 is 12 amino acids long. The CDR3 DNA sequence: TGTGCCAGCGGGATGGGGGTCAACGAGCAGTACTTC. Its protein is CASGMGVNEQYF. The full variable domain, completed using reference TRBV2 and TRBJ2-7, is EPEVTQTPSHQVTQMGQEVILRCVPISNHLYFYWYRQILGQKVEFLVSFYNNEISEKSEIFDDQFSVERPDGSNFTLKIRSTKLEDSAMYFCASGMGVNEQYFGPGTRLTVT.

The CDR3 sequence: CASSWDRASYEQYF. The CDR3, as DNA: TGCGCCAGCAGCTGGGACAGGGCCTCCTACGAGCAGTACTTC. The chain couples TRBV5-1 to TRBJ2-7, with 9 bases that match TRBD1. CDR1 is SGHRS, CDR2 YFSETQ, per germline. J gave up 0 bases and V 3 bases, and 1 base lay outside the gene matches. The CDR3 spans 14 residues.

This clone appeared a few times. The chain carries TRBV7-2 and TRBJ2-5, with 8 bases that match TRBD2. The CDR3 is made up of 16 amino acids. Germline loops: CDR1 SGHTA, CDR2 FQGNSA. The J segment lost 4 bases and the V segment lost 2 bases, leaving 9 bases of the junction unmatched. CDR3 residues: CASSLSRGGPLETQYF. The CDR3 region has the DNA TGTGCCAGCAGCTTATCTCGGGGGGGGCCTTTAGAGACCCAGTACTTC.